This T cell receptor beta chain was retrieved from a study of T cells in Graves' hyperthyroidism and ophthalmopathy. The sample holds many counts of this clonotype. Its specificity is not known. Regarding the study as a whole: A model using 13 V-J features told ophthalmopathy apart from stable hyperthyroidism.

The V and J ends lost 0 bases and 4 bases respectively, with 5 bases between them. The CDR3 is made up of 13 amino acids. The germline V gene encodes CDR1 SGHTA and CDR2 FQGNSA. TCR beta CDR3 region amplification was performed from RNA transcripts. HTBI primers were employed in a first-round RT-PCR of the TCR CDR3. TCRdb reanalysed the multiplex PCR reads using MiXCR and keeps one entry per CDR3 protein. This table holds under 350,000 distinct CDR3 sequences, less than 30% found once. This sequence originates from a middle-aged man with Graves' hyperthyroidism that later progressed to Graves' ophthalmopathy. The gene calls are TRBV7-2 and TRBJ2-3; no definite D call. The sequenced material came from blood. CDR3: CASSLAVSDTQYF. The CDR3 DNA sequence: TGTGCCAGCAGCTTAGCCGTTTCAGATACGCAGTATTTT.